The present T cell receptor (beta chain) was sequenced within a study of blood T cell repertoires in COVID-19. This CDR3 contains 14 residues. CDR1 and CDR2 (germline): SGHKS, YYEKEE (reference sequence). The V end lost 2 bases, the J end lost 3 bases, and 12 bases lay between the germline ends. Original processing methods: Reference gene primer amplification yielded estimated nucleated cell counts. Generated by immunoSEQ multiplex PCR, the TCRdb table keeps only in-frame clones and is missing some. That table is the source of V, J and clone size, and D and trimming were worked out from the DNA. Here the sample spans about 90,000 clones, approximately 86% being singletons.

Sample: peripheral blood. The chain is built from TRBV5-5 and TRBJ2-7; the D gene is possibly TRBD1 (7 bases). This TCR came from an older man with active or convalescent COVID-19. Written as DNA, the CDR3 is TGTGCCAGCAGCTTTGGAGGGGGCGGCTACGAGCAGTACTTC. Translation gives CASSFGGGGYEQYF.